This TCR beta chain was recovered during a study of T cell responses to AZD1222 COVID-19 vaccine. Germline V gene sequence: CDR1 SQVTM, CDR2 ANQGSEA. The V end was cut by 4 bases, the J end by 3 bases, with 16 bases between. The CDR3 is 14 residues long. Some clones are missing from TCRdb's copy, which holds only in-frame ones; the method was immunoSEQ multiplex PCR. The sample lists under 95,000 clones; 70% to 90% were seen once. Regarding the study as a whole: Repertoire collection took place solely once the T cell response had peaked. The donor cohort was predominantly white British with a female majority, and clonal diversity may have been underestimated.

Regarding this clone: Antigen unknown.

The sequencing here drew on peripheral blood, taken on day 0 of AZD1222 vaccination. The genes are TRBV29-1 and TRBJ2-7; no clear D. The sequence derives from an adult in good health. DNA for the CDR3: TGCAGCGTTGTAGTGGCTGGTTTTAACTACGAGCAGTACTTC. This translates into CSVVVAGFNYEQYF.